This T cell receptor (beta chain) was recovered during a study of OX40 agonist ivuxolimab in advanced cancers. Study in general: Melanoma, hepatocellular carcinoma, head and neck or renal cell cancer occurred in dose-escalation patients. Study-wide results and caveats: In CD8+ T cells, expanded clones were on average more numerous than in CD4+.

This clone has only a few counts. Its specificity is unknown. Anyone with autoimmune disease history or systemic immunosuppression was excluded. The CDR3 runs 13 residues. The V gene's germline CDR1 is SNHLY and CDR2 FYNNEI. Trimming took off 4 bases at V and 0 bases at J, with 4 bases between the two ends. Data came from immunoSEQ multiplex PCR; TCRdb stores just in-frame clones and leaves some out. The sample holds approximately 88,000 clones; approximately 91% are singletons and the top ten take about 0.28%. This TCR derives from an adult with an advanced solid tumor such as melanoma, head and neck, liver or kidney cancer. This chain connects TRBV2 to TRBJ1-5; D not certain. The material was CD4+ or CD8+ T cells sorted from blood, obtained in a trial of the OX40 agonist ivuxolimab. Written as DNA, the CDR3 is TGTGCCAGCAGTGTAGGTAGCAATCAGCCCCAGCATTTT. It specifies CASSVGSNQPQHF. Looking up the rest from reference TRBV2 and TRBJ1-5 gives the full variable domain: EPEVTQTPSHQVTQMGQEVILRCVPISNHLYFYWYRQILGQKVEFLVSFYNNEISEKSEIFDDQFSVERPDGSNFTLKIRSTKLEDSAMYFCASSVGSNQPQHFGDGTRLSIL.